The next 28 T cell receptor beta chains were all read from a single sample in a study of Ad26.COV2.S vaccination and SARS-CoV-2 variants. Assay: immunoSEQ multiplex PCR; the TCRdb copy retains only in-frame clones and omits some. Among around 300,000 clones listed, more than 85% were seen once. Treatment described: 15 to 20 received Ad26.COV2.S at low or high dose, single or two shots; 5 received placebo; per-sample allocation not given. Collection of samples fell on day 63 after the first vaccine or placebo injection. The sequenced sample was peripheral blood, obtained in a trial of Ad26.COV2.S vaccine versus placebo. Every receptor here comes from a person aged 18 to 65 who received the Ad26.COV2.S COVID-19 vaccine or a placebo.

CDR3 bases: TGTGCCAGCAGTTACACCGGGGGCGCCCCAGATACGCAGTATTTT. It yields the protein CASSYTGGAPDTQYF. V is TRBV6-2 or TRBV6-3 and J is TRBJ2-3; D may be TRBD1 or TRBD2 (6 bases each). This CDR3 spans 15 amino acids. The germline V and J ends were trimmed by 2 bases and 4 bases, with 13 bases remaining between them. In germline, CDR1 is MNHEY, CDR2 SVGEGT.

This clone was seen just once. The chain is built from TRBV25-1 and TRBJ2-3; TRBD2 is a possible D gene (6 bases). Germline V gene data show CDR1 as MGHDK and CDR2 as SYGVNS. The V end lost 1 base, the J end lost 6 bases, and 8 bases lay between the germline ends. The CDR3 spans 13 residues. This CDR3 reads CASSEWGEDTQYF. CDR3 sequence (DNA): TGTGCCAGCAGTGAATGGGGGGAGGATACGCAGTATTTT.

This chain links TRBV5-6 with TRBJ1-2; D is perhaps TRBD1 (5 bases). Germline loops: CDR1 SGHDT, CDR2 YYEEEE. This CDR3 contains 14 residues. Trimming took 1 base from V and 4 from J, leaving 11 bases between them. The CDR3 region is CASSLNRGPYGYTF. Here the CDR3 DNA reads TGTGCCAGCAGCTTGAACCGGGGCCCCTATGGCTACACCTTC.

This rearrangement joins TRBV5-5 to TRBJ1-2, with a possible D match to TRBD1 (5 bases). The V gene lost 4 bases and the J gene lost 3 bases, with 13 bases spanning the gap. This CDR3 region has 14 residues. Germline values: CDR1 SGHKS, CDR2 YYEKEE (reference sequence). The CDR3 nucleotides are TGTGCCAGCAGCCTTACCGGGGGATACTATGGCTACACCTTC. Translation gives CASSLTGGYYGYTF.

This chain uses TRBV27 with TRBJ2-7; 7 bases are shared with TRBD2. V was pared by 8 bases and J by 4 bases, with 8 bases of the junction left unmatched. Germline CDR1 and CDR2: MNHEY and SMNVEV (reference sequence). CDR3 length: 13 residues. CDR3 residues: CASSPGLDYEQYF. CDR3 sequence (DNA): TGTGCCAGCTCTCCCGGACTAGATTACGAGCAGTACTTC.

This clone has only a few counts. CDR3 in DNA: TGCGCCAGCAGCTTGGTAGCGGGAGAGCACGAGCAGTACTTC. As protein: CASSLVAGEHEQYF. The chain has TRBV5-1 and TRBJ2-7; 9 bases align to TRBD2. The CDR3 is 14 residues long. Germline loops: CDR1 SGHRS, CDR2 YFSETQ. V lost 0 bases and J lost 5; bases outside the gene matches: 3.

The chain employs TRBV5-4 and TRBJ2-6; 7 bases fit TRBD2. The CDR3 length is 18 residues. The junction had 7 bases not matched to a gene; V was cut back by 1 base and J by 0 bases. The germline gives CDR1 SGHNT, CDR2 YYREEE (reference sequence). In nucleotides, the CDR3 is TGTGCCAGCAGCTTGAAAAGGACTAGAACCTCTGGGGCCAACGTCCTGACTTTC. Translation gives CASSLKRTRTSGANVLTF.

V usage is TRBV27 and J usage is TRBJ1-2; D call uncertain. Trimming removed 5 bases from V and 5 bases from J, with 12 bases in between. Germline V gene lookup returns CDR1 MNHEY and CDR2 SMNVEV (reference sequence). The CDR3 consists of 13 residues. The CDR3 nucleotides read TGTGCCAGCAGTCGCGATTTTCGGTATGGCTACACCTTC. Protein sequence: CASSRDFRYGYTF.

The J gene is TRBJ1-3, the V gene TRBV4-3; 8 bases are a match to TRBD1. Looked up from germline, CDR1 is LGHNA and CDR2 is YSLEER. V lost 3 bases to trimming and J lost 0 bases; unmatched junction nucleotides: 7. This CDR3 is built from 17 residues. CDR3 sequence reads: CASSQGADRDSGNTIYF. As DNA, the CDR3 is TGCGCCAGCAGCCAGGGGGCGGACAGGGACTCTGGAAACACCATATATTTT.

The chain couples TRBV11-2 to TRBJ2-7, with TRBD1 as a possible D gene (6 bases). Trimming took off 4 bases at V and 6 bases at J, with 19 bases between the two ends. From germline, CDR1 is SGHAT and CDR2 FQNNGV. This CDR3 has 15 amino acids. The CDR3 sequence is CASSSPRVSTGEQYF. The CDR3 DNA sequence: TGTGCCAGCAGCTCCCCCAGGGTCTCGACAGGCGAGCAGTACTTC.

CDR3 residues: CSVGSRVQQFF. CDR3 in DNA: TGCAGCGTTGGCTCCAGGGTCCAGCAGTTCTTC. The J gene is TRBJ2-1, the V gene TRBV29-1; D might be TRBD1 (5 bases). CDR3 length: 11 residues. Per the germline V gene, CDR1 is SQVTM and CDR2 is ANQGSEA. V was shortened by 4 bases and J by 11 bases, with 12 bases between the two germline ends.

The chain has TRBV5-6 and TRBJ1-2; unclear D gene. Germline V gives CDR1 SGHDT, CDR2 YYEEEE. Trimming cost V 0 bases and J 0 bases, with 12 bases left between them. The CDR3 totals 16 residues. CDR3 residues: CASSLAATNSNYGYTF. The CDR3, as DNA: TGTGCCAGCAGCTTGGCAGCGACAAATTCTAACTATGGCTACACCTTC.

This clone was recorded once. V gene TRBV11-2 combines with J gene TRBJ2-3, with D perhaps matching TRBD1 or TRBD2 (5 bases each). V lost 4 bases to trimming and J lost 4 bases, with 12 bases between them. Germline CDR1 reads SGHAT; CDR2 reads FQNNGV. The CDR3 covers 14 residues. The CDR3 protein is CASSYRRGADTQYF. The CDR3 DNA sequence: TGTGCCAGCAGCTACCGAAGAGGGGCAGATACGCAGTATTTT.

V is TRBV4-3 and J is TRBJ2-1, with D unclear. Germline values: CDR1 LGHNA, CDR2 YSLEER. Trimming removed 4 bases from V and 8 bases from J, with 12 bases in between. The length of the CDR3 is 13 residues. The CDR3 reads CASSLSLGDEQFF. CDR3 bases: TGCGCCAGCAGCCTGAGTCTTGGGGATGAGCAGTTCTTC.

CDR3 in DNA: TGTGCCAGTAGATCTGGGGTAGGAACCTACGAGCAGTACTTC. It codes for CASRSGVGTYEQYF. The genes are TRBV19 and TRBJ2-7; D not certain. Deletions cut 6 bases from V and 2 bases from J, with 14 bases between. The CDR3 extends over 14 amino acids. Germline assignment: CDR1 LNHDA and CDR2 SQIVND (reference sequence). The whole variable domain, remainder taken from reference TRBV19 and TRBJ2-7, is DGGITQSPKYLFRKEGQNVTLSCEQNLNHDAMYWYRQDPGQGLRLIYYSQIVNDFQKGDIAEGYSVSREKKESFPLTVTSAQKNPTAFYLCASRSGVGTYEQYFGPGTRLTVT.

The gene calls are TRBV27 and TRBJ2-2, with 7 bases identical to TRBD2. V was clipped by 5 bases and J by 8 bases; unmatched bases: 5. CDR3 length: 13 amino acids. Germline-derived CDR1 and CDR2 are MNHEY and SMNVEV (reference sequence). This CDR3 is CASSRTRLGELFF. DNA of the CDR3: TGTGCCAGCAGTAGGACTAGGCTGGGGGAGCTGTTTTTT.

The chain's CDR3 is CASSQSRDRATGELFF. The CDR3 coding sequence is TGTGCCAGCAGCCAATCCCGGGACAGGGCCACCGGGGAGCTGTTTTTT. This sequence joins TRBV14 and TRBJ2-2, with 9 bases matching TRBD1. Trimming removed 2 bases from V and 4 bases from J; junction bases left unmatched: 5. The CDR3 spans 16 residues. Germline CDR1 reads SGHDN; CDR2 reads FVKESK.

The chain uses TRBV29-1 and TRBJ2-7; 11 bases align to TRBD1. Germline V gives CDR1 SQVTM, CDR2 ANQGSEA. Unmatched junction bases numbered 1, after V lost 3 bases and J lost 3 bases. This CDR3 has 13 amino acids. The CDR3 protein is CSVDGTGGYEQYF. CDR3 bases: TGCAGCGTTGACGGGACAGGGGGCTACGAGCAGTACTTC.

V usage is TRBV19 and J usage is TRBJ1-5; TRBD1 matches 8 bases. Germline V gene sequence: CDR1 LNHDA, CDR2 SQIVND (reference sequence). CDR3 length equals 14 residues. With V trimmed by 1 base and J by 7 bases, 3 bases remained unmatched. CDR3 residues: CASSIGTGLQPQHF. The CDR3 region has the DNA TGTGCCAGTAGTATAGGGACAGGGCTGCAGCCCCAGCATTTT.

The sample holds many counts of this clone. The chain carries TRBV6-5 and TRBJ1-2, with TRBD1 identical over 9 bases. This CDR3 comprises 15 residues. V shed 6 bases, J shed 3 bases, and the junction held 8 bases outside the gene matches. The germline V gene encodes CDR1 MNHEY and CDR2 SVGAGI. The CDR3 bases are TGTGCCAGCAGCTCCGGGGGGACAGGGTACTATGGCTACACCTTC. This gives the protein CASSSGGTGYYGYTF.

V and J are TRBV7-9 and TRBJ1-3; D remains ambiguous. Per the germline V gene, CDR1 is SEHNR and CDR2 is FQNEAQ (reference sequence). This CDR3 has 14 amino acids. Trimming took 5 bases from V and 4 from J, leaving 12 bases between them. The CDR3 nucleotides read TGTGCCAGCAGCGACCCGTCTGCCGGAAACACCATATATTTT. Amino acid sequence: CASSDPSAGNTIYF.

V gene TRBV5-1 combines with J gene TRBJ2-4; D is unresolved. Germline CDR1 reads SGHRS; CDR2 reads YFSETQ. The CDR3 totals 16 residues. V was trimmed by 5 bases and J by 6 bases, leaving 21 bases between them. The CDR3 DNA reads as TGCGCCAGCAGACTAAGACCCGGGCCCCCCGGAAACATTCAGTACTTC. Its protein is CASRLRPGPPGNIQYF.

In this sample, this clone turned up a few times. V is TRBV7-2 and J is TRBJ1-3, with 8 positions matching TRBD1. The ends lost 5 bases at V and 0 bases at J; junction bases unmatched: 6. Germline-derived CDR1 and CDR2 are SGHTA and FQGNSA. This CDR3 region has 16 residues. The CDR3 bases are TGTGCCAGCAGCGTGACAGGGGTTTCCTCTGGAAACACCATATATTTT. This translates into CASSVTGVSSGNTIYF.

The chain links TRBV5-5 to TRBJ2-2; 7 bases match TRBD1. The trim removed 4 bases at V and 1 base at J, leaving 4 bases unmatched. From germline, CDR1 is SGHKS and CDR2 YYEKEE (reference sequence). This CDR3 spans 15 amino acids. CDR3 DNA: TGTGCCAGCAGCCACCGACAGGGGAACACCGGGGAGCTGTTTTTT. Translated, it gives CASSHRQGNTGELFF.

The CDR3 sequence: CSVEDRPTNYGYTF. In DNA form, the CDR3 reads TGCAGCGTTGAAGACAGGCCCACTAACTATGGCTACACCTTC. J is TRBJ1-2 and V is TRBV29-1; the D is unclear. Trimming cost V 0 bases and J 0 bases, with 8 bases left between them. The CDR3 is 14 residues long. Germline V gene data show CDR1 as SQVTM and CDR2 as ANQGSEA.

The chain uses TRBV10-3 and TRBJ2-1, with 8 positions matching TRBD2. V was pared by 3 bases and J by 2 bases, with 6 bases of the junction left unmatched. CDR3 length: 16 amino acids. Germline CDR1 reads ENHRY; CDR2 reads SYGVKD. CDR3 protein: CAISDPAGDPYNEQFF. The CDR3 DNA is TGTGCCATCAGTGATCCAGCGGGAGACCCCTACAATGAGCAGTTCTTC.

J is TRBJ1-1 and V is TRBV28, with D possibly matching TRBD1 (6 bases). Germline loops: CDR1 MDHEN, CDR2 SYDVKM. CDR3 length: 14 residues. V was pared by 5 bases and J by 4 bases, with 14 bases between. In nucleotides, the CDR3 is TGTGCCAGCAGTCCGCAACAGGGTTTCACTGAAGCTTTCTTT. Protein: CASSPQQGFTEAFF.

This chain connects TRBV2 to TRBJ2-7; 10 nucleotides line up with TRBD1. With V trimmed by 2 bases and J by 2 bases, 9 bases remained unmatched. The germline V gene encodes CDR1 SNHLY and CDR2 FYNNEI. The CDR3 contains 17 residues. CDR3 DNA: TGTGCCAGCAGTGAAAGGTTAAGGACAGGGGGTGCCTACGAGCAGTACTTC. Translating gives CASSERLRTGGAYEQYF.